The 27 T cell receptor beta chains below were found in one sample sequenced in a study of blood T cell repertoires in COVID-19. Sequencing was performed with immunoSEQ multiplex PCR; in TCRdb, only in-frame clones are kept and a portion is missing. The sample contains 150,000 to 200,000 clones, around nine tenths of which appear only once. Input material: peripheral blood. These receptors came from a man aged 18-30 years with active or convalescent COVID-19.

There are a few counts of this clone. V gene TRBV9 combines with J gene TRBJ1-2; 7 bases map to TRBD1. This CDR3 is built from 18 residues. Germline CDR1 SGDLS, CDR2 YYNGEE. V lost 0 bases to trimming and J lost 2 bases; unmatched junction nucleotides: 13. CDR3 amino acids: CASSVGYWSQGTNYGYTF. CDR3 nucleotides: TGTGCCAGCAGCGTAGGGTATTGGTCACAGGGGACGAACTATGGCTACACCTTC. Complete variable domain (other parts from reference TRBV9 and TRBJ1-2): DSGVTQTPKHLITATGQRVTLRCSPRSGDLSVYWYQQSLDQGLQFLIQYYNGEERAKGNILERFSAQQFPDLHSELNLSSLELGDSALYFCASSVGYWSQGTNYGYTFGSGTRLTVV.

This clone occurred a few times. The chain couples TRBV18 to TRBJ1-5; D is perhaps TRBD1 (6 bases). V lost 2 bases and J 7 bases, leaving 18 bases between the germline ends. Germline CDR1 KGHSH, CDR2 LQKENI. CDR3 length: 16 amino acids. The CDR3 region is CASSPVSPQGGQPQHF. CDR3 bases: TGTGCCAGCTCACCAGTGTCTCCACAGGGCGGACAGCCCCAGCATTTT.

The chain employs TRBV5-6 and TRBJ2-7; TRBD1 matches 8 bases. This CDR3 spans 16 amino acids. Germline V CDR1 and CDR2: SGHDT, YYEEEE. V gave up 1 base and J gave up 9 bases; unmatched junction bases: 15. As DNA, the CDR3 is TGTGCCAGCAGCTTGTATGGCCTAGACAGGGGCCTCGGGCAGTACGTC. Protein: CASSLYGLDRGLGQYV.

The chain is built from TRBV5-1 and TRBJ2-1; D perhaps matches TRBD1 (5 bases). CDR1 and CDR2 (germline): SGHRS, YFSETQ. Trimming shortened V by 4 bases and J by 0 bases, and 11 bases separated the two germline ends. The CDR3 extends over 15 amino acids. CDR3 nucleotide sequence: TGCGCCAGCAGCCCCGCCAGGGCCTCCTACAATGAGCAGTTCTTC. It yields the protein CASSPARASYNEQFF.

The chain carries TRBV18 and TRBJ2-1; TRBD2 matches 11 bases. Germline V CDR1 and CDR2: KGHSH, LQKENI. V shed 3 bases, J shed 10 bases, and the junction held 11 bases outside the gene matches. This CDR3 has 16 amino acids. The CDR3 nucleotides are TGTGCCAGCTCACCGGTAGCGGGGGGGCCACGCGGGGAGCAGTTCTTC. Its protein product is CASSPVAGGPRGEQFF.

About this clone itself: Because the CDR3's place on the DNA is in doubt, the DNA is left out and the CDR3 is given as listed by TCRdb. The rearrangement links TRBV28 to TRBJ1-1; the table's D gene call, TRBD1, was not cross checked with the DNA. The CDR3 is 17 amino acids long, termini counted. Germline assignment: CDR1 MDHEN and CDR2 SYDVKM. This chain's CDR3 is CASSSSYRDRGIPEAFF.

This CDR3 reads CASSFYGRTAEEQYF. CDR3 coding DNA: TGTGCCAGCAGCTTCTACGGGAGAACAGCGGAAGAGCAGTACTTC. The chain recombines TRBV9 with TRBJ2-7, with a possible D match to TRBD2 (6 bases). Germline V lookup: CDR1 SGDLS, CDR2 YYNGEE. This CDR3 spans 15 amino acids. The germline V and J ends were trimmed by 4 bases and 7 bases, with 21 bases remaining between them.

The J gene is TRBJ1-1, the V gene TRBV2; the D gene is possibly TRBD1 (5 bases). The CDR3 covers 13 residues. V was trimmed by 2 bases and J by 6 bases, leaving 10 bases between them. Germline V gives CDR1 SNHLY, CDR2 FYNNEI. CDR3 region: CASSERGFAEAFF. The CDR3 bases are TGTGCCAGCAGTGAACGGGGGTTCGCTGAAGCTTTCTTT. Full variable domain (outside the CDR3, taken from reference TRBV2 and TRBJ1-1): EPEVTQTPSHQVTQMGQEVILRCVPISNHLYFYWYRQILGQKVEFLVSFYNNEISEKSEIFDDQFSVERPDGSNFTLKIRSTKLEDSAMYFCASSERGFAEAFFGQGTRLTVV.

This clone appeared a single time. V is TRBV10-3 and J is TRBJ1-5; tentative D call: TRBD1 (5 bases). Trimming removed 10 bases from V and 6 bases from J, with 16 bases in between. CDR3 size: 13 residues. CDR1 is ENHRY, CDR2 SYGVKD, per germline. DNA of the CDR3: TGTGCCACCAATTCAGGGCCAGCTCAGCCCCAGCATTTT. It translates to CATNSGPAQPQHF.

V usage is TRBV27 and J usage is TRBJ1-6; 7 bases fit TRBD1. The CDR3 consists of 13 residues. The V gene's germline CDR1 is MNHEY and CDR2 SMNVEV (reference sequence). V lost 6 bases to trimming and J lost 7 bases; unmatched junction nucleotides: 3. The CDR3 sequence is CASRATGNSPLHF. The CDR3 nucleotides are TGTGCCAGCAGGGCGACAGGGAATTCACCCCTCCACTTT.

This clone was observed a few times. The CDR3 sequence is CASSLGGQATNEKLFF. The CDR3 region has the DNA TGCGCCAGCAGCTTGGGGGGGCAGGCAACTAATGAAAAACTGTTTTTT. This chain joins TRBV5-1 and TRBJ1-4; D is perhaps TRBD1 (6 bases). The CDR3 is 16 residues long. Trimming left V 0 bases short and J 0 bases short, with 9 bases between. The germline gives CDR1 SGHRS, CDR2 YFSETQ.

Here the CDR3 reads CASSPRDRHDEQYV. CDR3 DNA: TGTGCCAGTAGTCCCCGGGACAGGCATGACGAGCAGTACGTC. The chain couples TRBV19 to TRBJ2-7, with 8 bases matching TRBD1. V was pared by 5 bases and J by 5 bases, with 8 bases of the junction left unmatched. The germline gives CDR1 LNHDA, CDR2 SQIVND (reference sequence). The CDR3 sequence is 14 residues long.

The chain carries TRBV7-9 and TRBJ1-2; 8 bases map to TRBD1. The germline V gene encodes CDR1 SEHNR and CDR2 FQNEAQ (reference sequence). This CDR3 spans 16 amino acids. Trimming cost V 0 bases and J 2 bases; bases outside gene matches: 5. The CDR3 sequence: CASSLARSGGNYGYTF. CDR3 in DNA: TGTGCCAGCAGCTTAGCGAGATCAGGGGGCAACTATGGCTACACCTTC.

This clone was counted a single time. The V and J genes are TRBV30 and TRBJ1-5, with D possibly being TRBD1 (6 bases). CDR3 size: 16 residues. The germline CDR1 and CDR2 sequences are GTSNPN and SVGIG (reference sequence). V lost 8 bases and J 3 bases, leaving 23 bases between the germline ends. The CDR3 coding sequence is TGTGCCGCGACCCCAAGTGCCGGGACAACCAATCAGCCCCAGCATTTT. Amino acid sequence: CAATPSAGTTNQPQHF.

The V gene is TRBV19, the J gene TRBJ2-6, with D perhaps TRBD1 (6 bases). The CDR3 is made up of 16 amino acids. CDR1 is LNHDA and CDR2 is SQIVND in the germline V gene (reference sequence). V was clipped by 7 bases and J by 3 bases, with 16 bases between them. The CDR3 sequence: CASNQISGVGANVLTF. The CDR3 DNA reads TGTGCCAGTAATCAGATATCAGGGGTTGGGGCCAACGTCCTGACTTTC.

This sequence joins TRBV19 and TRBJ2-5; 12 nucleotides line up with TRBD1. With 6 bases clipped from V and 4 bases from J, the junction kept 12 bases outside the gene matches. Germline V gene lookup returns CDR1 LNHDA and CDR2 SQIVND (reference sequence). The CDR3 has 17 amino acids. The CDR3 sequence: CASSEARDRGRGETQYF. The CDR3 region has the DNA TGTGCCAGTAGCGAAGCCCGGGACAGGGGGCGCGGAGAGACCCAGTACTTC.

This chain links TRBV21-1 with TRBJ1-1; TRBD1 reflects the table's D call only, with no check against the DNA. TRBV21-1 is a known pseudogene. The length of the CDR3 is 17 residues. CDR3 nucleotide sequence: TGTGCCAGCAGCACCCGACTATGGGGGACAGAGAACACTGAAGCTTTCTTT. Amino acids: CASSTRLWGTENTEAFF.

The gene calls are TRBV5-1 and TRBJ2-7; D is uncertain. V dropped 2 bases and J dropped 0 bases, with 6 bases sitting between them. Germline CDR1 SGHRS, CDR2 YFSETQ. The CDR3 is made up of 13 amino acids. The CDR3 sequence: CASSLPNSYEQYF. The CDR3 DNA is TGCGCCAGCAGCTTACCTAACTCCTACGAGCAGTACTTC.

The DNA of the CDR3 is TGTGCCTGGACCAAGGGTGGGGGGAATCAGCCCCAGCATTTT. Protein product: CAWTKGGGNQPQHF. The gene calls are TRBV30 and TRBJ1-5, with a weak D call TRBD1 (5 bases). The CDR3 length is 14 residues. Trimming cost V 4 bases and J 4 bases, with 14 bases left between them. Germline V gene lookup returns CDR1 GTSNPN and CDR2 SVGIG (reference sequence).

This sequence joins TRBV6-5 and TRBJ2-2; D is possibly TRBD1 (6 bases). Germline V CDR1 and CDR2: MNHEY, SVGAGI. The CDR3 extends over 14 amino acids. The V and J ends lost 7 bases and 5 bases respectively, with 14 bases between them. The CDR3 protein is CASMGQGSTGELFF. In nucleotides, the CDR3 is TGTGCCAGCATGGGGCAGGGGTCAACCGGGGAGCTGTTTTTT.

The chain links TRBV30 to TRBJ1-1, with D uncertain. With 2 bases removed from V and 3 bases from J, the gap between germline ends came to 7 bases. Germline-derived CDR1 and CDR2 are GTSNPN and SVGIG (reference sequence). This CDR3 comprises 12 residues. Written as DNA, the CDR3 is TGTGCCTGGAGTCTCACACACACTGAAGCTTTCTTT. It specifies CAWSLTHTEAFF.

This clone was found a few times. The J gene is TRBJ1-5, the V gene TRBV7-2, with TRBD1 identical over 10 bases. The CDR3 sequence is 18 residues long. The germline CDR1 and CDR2 sequences are SGHTA and FQGNSA. V dropped 5 bases and J dropped 5; count of bases not matched to a gene: 15. This CDR3 reads CASSPRDRGDWEDQPQHF. The DNA for the CDR3 is TGTGCCAGCAGCCCCAGGGACAGGGGAGACTGGGAGGATCAGCCCCAGCATTTT.

A few counts support this clone. The chain employs TRBV7-9 and TRBJ2-5; TRBD1 matches at 8 bases. Germline V lookup: CDR1 SEHNR, CDR2 FQNEAQ (reference sequence). There are 14 residues in the CDR3. Trimming cost V 4 bases and J 4 bases; bases outside gene matches: 5. CDR3 nucleotide sequence: TGTGCCAGCAGCTCCGGGACAGGTAGAGAGACCCAGTACTTC. It codes for CASSSGTGRETQYF.

The CDR3 DNA reads TGTGCCAGCAGCCAGGAAAGTAGCGGGGGGGTAGATACGCAGTATTTT. Translated: CASSQESSGGVDTQYF. The J gene is TRBJ2-3, the V gene TRBV4-2; 11 bases agree with TRBD2. Germline CDR1 reads LGHNA; CDR2 reads YNFKEQ. This CDR3 is 16 amino acids long. J gave up 5 bases and V 3 bases, and 7 bases lay outside the gene matches.

The chain uses TRBV24-1 and TRBJ1-5; TRBD1 is a possible D gene (5 bases). The CDR3 runs to 13 residues. Per the germline V gene, CDR1 is KGHDR and CDR2 is SFDVKD. V was pared by 6 bases and J by 5 bases, with 10 bases between. As DNA, the CDR3 is TGTGCCACCAGTAAGGGGATGTATCAGCCCCAGCATTTT. As protein: CATSKGMYQPQHF.

V is TRBV25-1 and J is TRBJ1-3; D gene uncertain. V lost 2 bases, J lost 4 bases, and 6 bases lay in between. The germline gives CDR1 MGHDK, CDR2 SYGVNS. The CDR3 has 13 residues. The CDR3 reads CASSEGEGNTIYF. CDR3 DNA: TGTGCCAGCAGTGAAGGAGAGGGAAACACCATATATTTT.

The chain uses TRBV5-1 and TRBJ1-6; D gene unclear. Germline lookup yields CDR1 SGHRS and CDR2 YFSETQ. The V end lost 8 bases, the J end lost 2 bases, and 11 bases lay between the germline ends. The CDR3 runs to 14 residues. CDR3 residues: CASRVLPYNSPLHF. CDR3 sequence (DNA): TGCGCCAGTCGGGTTCTCCCCTATAATTCACCCCTCCACTTT.